The 2 T cell receptor beta chains given below trace back to one sample, sequenced in a study of blood T cell repertoires in COVID-19. Produced via immunoSEQ multiplex PCR; TCRdb's table is partial and in-frame only. The data hold approximately 210,000 clones, with about 90% observed a single time. The sample taken for sequencing was peripheral blood. The receptors derive from a man between 40 and 49 years old with active or convalescent COVID-19.

This sequence joins TRBV9 and TRBJ2-7; TRBD2 aligns across 11 bases. Looked up from germline, CDR1 is SGDLS and CDR2 is YYNGEE. The junction had 8 bases not matched to a gene; V was cut back by 3 bases and J by 6 bases. The CDR3 extends over 15 amino acids. The CDR3: CASSAGSGGAAEQYF. Written as DNA, the CDR3 is TGTGCCAGCAGCGCTGGTAGCGGGGGGGCGGCCGAGCAGTACTTC.

The CDR3 sequence: CASPPDSLAKNIQYF. The CDR3 DNA sequence: TGTGCCAGCCCTCCTGACAGTCTAGCCAAAAACATTCAGTACTTC. V usage is TRBV19 and J usage is TRBJ2-4; maybe TRBD1 (5 bases). CDR3 length: 15 residues. Germline CDR1 is LNHDA and CDR2 is SQIVND (reference sequence). V lost 9 bases, J lost 0 bases, and 15 bases lay in between.